These 23 T cell receptor beta chains were all obtained from the same sample, sequenced in a study of PD-L1 blockade in urothelial cancer. Stated time point: pretreatment peripheral blood. Repertoires were generated with immunoSEQ multiplex PCR, while TCRdb's copy carries only in-frame clones and drops some. The profile covers roughly 120,000 clones, with about 81% appearing a single time and 3.2% taken by the ten largest. Sequences were derived from PBMCs, sampled around atezolizumab (anti-PD-L1) treatment. The receptors come from a man aged 50-60 years with urothelial cancer.

The chain couples TRBV5-1 to TRBJ2-7; D might be TRBD1 (5 bases). The CDR3 has 14 amino acids. Germline V gene sequence: CDR1 SGHRS, CDR2 YFSETQ. Trimming took off 5 bases at V and 2 bases at J, with 14 bases between the two ends. The CDR3 sequence: CASRDGHRPYEQYF. DNA for the CDR3: TGCGCCAGCAGGGACGGGCACAGGCCCTACGAGCAGTACTTC.

V and J are TRBV5-1 and TRBJ1-6; 10 bases agree with TRBD1. Germline V gene sequence: CDR1 SGHRS, CDR2 YFSETQ. The CDR3 has 15 residues. The ends lost 4 bases at V and 8 bases at J; junction bases unmatched: 6. In nucleotides, the CDR3 is TGCGCCAGCAGCCCGACAGGGGGCAGAGATTCACCCCTCCACTTT. Translating gives CASSPTGGRDSPLHF.

The chain couples TRBV5-1 to TRBJ2-2, with TRBD2 matching 8 bases. Germline CDR1 is SGHRS and CDR2 is YFSETQ. The CDR3 is 15 residues long. With 5 bases clipped from V and 1 base from J, the junction kept 4 bases outside the gene matches. The DNA for the CDR3 is TGCGCCAGCAGACAGGGACTAGAGAACACCGGGGAGCTGTTTTTT. Amino acids: CASRQGLENTGELFF.

The chain carries TRBV5-1 and TRBJ1-6; a weak D match, TRBD1 (6 bases). V was shortened by 1 base and J by 10 bases, with 12 bases between the two germline ends. CDR1 is SGHRS, CDR2 YFSETQ, per germline. The CDR3 loop spans 14 amino acids. CDR3 region: CASSLLDRGSPLHF. The CDR3 DNA reads TGCGCCAGCAGCTTGCTGGACAGAGGCTCACCCCTCCACTTT. The variable domain in full, completed from reference TRBV5-1 and TRBJ1-6, reads KAGVTQTPRYLIKTRGQQVTLSCSPISGHRSVSWYQQTPGQGLQFLFEYFSETQRNKGNFPGRFSGRQFSNSRSEMNVSTLELGDSALYLCASSLLDRGSPLHFGNGTRLTVT.

This chain links TRBV7-8 with TRBJ2-5; no clear D. The germline V gene has CDR1 SGHVS and CDR2 FQNEAQ. With 6 bases removed from V and 1 base from J, the gap between germline ends came to 6 bases. CDR3 length equals 12 residues. The CDR3 sequence is CASSPLQETQYF. In DNA form, the CDR3 reads TGTGCCAGCAGTCCCCTCCAAGAGACCCAGTACTTC.

This chain links TRBV6-1 with TRBJ1-1; D gene ambiguous. V lost 7 bases to trimming and J lost 0 bases, with 9 bases between them. In germline, CDR1 is MNHNS, CDR2 SASEGT. The CDR3 runs to 13 residues. CDR3 protein: CASTRDLNTEAFF. Here the CDR3 DNA reads TGTGCCAGCACTAGAGACCTGAACACTGAAGCTTTCTTT.

V is TRBV19 and J is TRBJ2-2; 8 positions agree with TRBD1. This CDR3 spans 15 amino acids. The ends lost 6 bases at V and 1 base at J; junction bases unmatched: 4. Germline V gene sequence: CDR1 LNHDA, CDR2 SQIVND (reference sequence). The CDR3 region is CASSLGQGNTGELFF. The CDR3 DNA reads TGTGCCAGTAGCCTCGGACAGGGGAACACCGGGGAGCTGTTTTTT.

The chain uses TRBV27 and TRBJ1-6; the D is unclear. V lost 8 bases, J lost 8 bases, and 16 bases lay in between. This CDR3 comprises 14 residues. Germline CDR1 reads MNHEY; CDR2 reads SMNVEV (reference sequence). Written as DNA, the CDR3 is TGTGCCAGCGGGCAGGATCCGAGCTATTCACCCCTCCACTTT. This gives the protein CASGQDPSYSPLHF.

The chain combines TRBV9 with TRBJ2-1, with 8 nucleotides matching TRBD2. Germline CDR1 reads SGDLS; CDR2 reads YYNGEE. The CDR3 totals 15 residues. V gave up 2 bases and J gave up 7 bases; unmatched junction bases: 8. The CDR3 region is CASSVESGSGNEQFF. For the CDR3, the DNA is TGTGCCAGCAGCGTTGAGAGCGGGAGTGGGAATGAGCAGTTCTTC.

The chain links TRBV13 to TRBJ2-5, with TRBD2 matching over 13 bases. Germline assignment: CDR1 PRHDT and CDR2 FYEKMQ (reference sequence). This CDR3 spans 16 amino acids. After removal of 5 bases from V and 4 bases from J, the junction contained 7 bases not matched to a gene. CDR3 nucleotides: TGTGCCAGCAGCAAACTAGCGGGAGGGGGCGGAGAGACCCAGTACTTC. As protein: CASSKLAGGGGETQYF.

V and J are TRBV6-1 and TRBJ2-4; TRBD1 aligns across 9 bases. Trimming removed 4 bases from V and 2 bases from J; junction bases left unmatched: 6. CDR1 is MNHNS and CDR2 is SASEGT in the germline V gene. This CDR3 is built from 16 residues. The CDR3 nucleotides are TGTGCCAGCAGTGTTGACAGGGGGGGGACCAAAAACATTCAGTACTTC. It codes for CASSVDRGGTKNIQYF.

V gene TRBV10-3 combines with J gene TRBJ2-1, with 8 nucleotides matching TRBD2. There are 16 residues in the CDR3. Germline trimming cut 2 bases from V and 7 bases from J; bases unmatched to any gene: 10. Germline CDR1 and CDR2: ENHRY and SYGVKD. In nucleotides, the CDR3 is TGTGCCATCAGTGAGCGCTTGAGCGGGAGTTGGAATGAGCAGTTCTTC. Translation: CAISERLSGSWNEQFF.

The J gene is TRBJ1-1, the V gene TRBV7-6, with 8 bases that match TRBD1. CDR1 is SGHVS, CDR2 FNYEAQ, per germline. The V segment lost 3 bases and the J segment 7 bases; nucleotides outside the gene matches: 10. CDR3 size: 15 residues. The CDR3 region is CASSFRAGTGSEAFF. The CDR3 coding sequence is TGTGCCAGCAGCTTCAGGGCCGGGACAGGCAGTGAAGCTTTCTTT.

The chain links TRBV28 to TRBJ1-4, with D unclear. The CDR3 runs to 12 residues. The V and J ends lost 10 bases and 8 bases respectively, with 14 bases between them. The germline CDR1 and CDR2 sequences are MDHEN and SYDVKM. The CDR3 bases are TGTGCCACGTGGAGGGTAGCAGAAAAACTGTTTTTT. Translating it yields CATWRVAEKLFF.

This rearrangement joins TRBV13 to TRBJ2-2; 12 bases are a match to TRBD2. The CDR3 covers 16 residues. After removal of 3 bases from V and 4 bases from J, the junction contained 3 bases not matched to a gene. The germline gives CDR1 PRHDT, CDR2 FYEKMQ (reference sequence). Written as DNA, the CDR3 is TGTGCCAGCAGCTTCCGACTAGCGGGAGCCACCGGGGAGCTGTTTTTT. It encodes CASSFRLAGATGELFF.

The rearrangement joins TRBV7-9 to TRBJ2-1; D not resolved. Germline loops: CDR1 SEHNR, CDR2 FQNEAQ (reference sequence). The ends were cut back, 7 bases at V and 6 bases at J, with 7 bases in the middle. This CDR3 region has 11 residues. CDR3 sequence (DNA): TGTGCCAGCACTAGAGTCAATGAGCAGTTCTTC. Translating it yields CASTRVNEQFF.

The chain links TRBV28 to TRBJ1-4; D is ambiguous. The V gene lost 8 bases and the J gene lost 7 bases, with 5 bases spanning the gap. Per the germline V gene, CDR1 is MDHEN and CDR2 is SYDVKM. The length of the CDR3 is 10 residues. The CDR3 bases are TGTGCCAGCCGTAGTGAAAAACTGTTTTTT. It encodes CASRSEKLFF. The full variable domain, with the rest looked up from reference TRBV28 and TRBJ1-4, is DVKVTQSSRYLVKRTGEKVFLECVQDMDHENMFWYRQDPGLGLRLIYFSYDVKMKEKGDIPEGYSVSREKKERFSLILESASTNQTSMYLCASRSEKLFFGSGTQLSVL.

The genes are TRBV5-1 and TRBJ2-1; D might be TRBD2 (5 bases). CDR3 length equals 16 residues. CDR1 is SGHRS, CDR2 YFSETQ, per germline. The V end lost 3 bases, the J end lost 9 bases, and 22 bases lay between the germline ends. CDR3 nucleotides: TGCGCCAGCAGCTCTCTTGGGCGGGTTGGGGAAGGTGAGCAGTTCTTC. Its translation is CASSSLGRVGEGEQFF.

This clone was seen once. The chain is built from TRBV10-3 and TRBJ1-5, with D tentatively TRBD1 (6 bases). Trimming cost V 9 bases and J 1 base, with 13 bases left between them. Germline values: CDR1 ENHRY, CDR2 SYGVKD. CDR3 length: 14 residues. CDR3 sequence (DNA): TGTGCCATATCCGAACAGGGAAGCAATCAGCCCCAGCATTTT. Protein sequence: CAISEQGSNQPQHF.

CDR3 bases: TGTGCCAGCAGTGACACGACTAGCGGGAGGTTTGGCGGGGAGCTGTTTTTT. This sequence encodes CASSDTTSGRFGGELFF. The chain combines TRBV6-4 with TRBJ2-2; TRBD2 matches 13 bases. Germline-derived CDR1 and CDR2 are MRHNA and SNTAGT. The length of the CDR3 is 17 residues. After removal of 2 bases from V and 7 bases from J, the junction contained 7 bases not matched to a gene.

This clone has a single count. This chain joins TRBV5-4 and TRBJ2-7, with a weak D call TRBD2 (6 bases). Germline V gene data show CDR1 as SGHNT and CDR2 as YYREEE (reference sequence). V was pared by 0 bases and J by 6 bases, with 13 bases between. The CDR3 contains 14 residues. CDR3 coding DNA: TGTGCCAGCAGCTTGGGGACTAATCTTCTCGAGCAGTACTTC. This gives the protein CASSLGTNLLEQYF.

The chain uses TRBV6-1 and TRBJ2-3, with D maybe TRBD2 (6 bases). The CDR3 consists of 14 residues. V was pared by 1 base and J by 6 bases, with 11 bases between. From germline, CDR1 is MNHNS and CDR2 SASEGT. The CDR3 sequence: CASSEGRAVDTQYF. The CDR3 DNA sequence: TGTGCCAGCAGTGAAGGGAGGGCCGTTGATACGCAGTATTTT.

The chain uses TRBV2 and TRBJ2-6; the D is unclear. Germline lookup yields CDR1 SNHLY and CDR2 FYNNEI. Trimming pared 7 bases from V and 4 bases from J, leaving 11 bases between. The CDR3 sequence is 14 residues long. The chain's CDR3 is CASKLTSGANVLTF. The CDR3 DNA is TGTGCCAGCAAACTAACTTCCGGGGCCAACGTCCTGACTTTC. The full variable domain, its missing parts supplied by reference TRBV2 and TRBJ2-6, is EPEVTQTPSHQVTQMGQEVILRCVPISNHLYFYWYRQILGQKVEFLVSFYNNEISEKSEIFDDQFSVERPDGSNFTLKIRSTKLEDSAMYFCASKLTSGANVLTFGAGSRLTVL.